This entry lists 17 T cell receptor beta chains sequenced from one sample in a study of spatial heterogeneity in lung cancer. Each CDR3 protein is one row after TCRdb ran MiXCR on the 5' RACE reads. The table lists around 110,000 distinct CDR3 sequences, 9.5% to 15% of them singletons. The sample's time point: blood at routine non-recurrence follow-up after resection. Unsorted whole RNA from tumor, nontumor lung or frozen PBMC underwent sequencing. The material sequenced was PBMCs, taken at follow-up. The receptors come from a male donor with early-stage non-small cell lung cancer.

CDR3 DNA: TGTGCCAGCAAGGGAGACTCATGGGAGTTCTTC. This codes for CASKGDSWEFF. The chain employs TRBV6-5 and TRBJ2-1; a weak D match, TRBD2 (5 bases). The CDR3 runs to 11 residues. V was shortened by 7 bases and J by 14 bases, with 15 bases between the two germline ends. Germline-derived CDR1 and CDR2 are MNHEY and SVGAGI.

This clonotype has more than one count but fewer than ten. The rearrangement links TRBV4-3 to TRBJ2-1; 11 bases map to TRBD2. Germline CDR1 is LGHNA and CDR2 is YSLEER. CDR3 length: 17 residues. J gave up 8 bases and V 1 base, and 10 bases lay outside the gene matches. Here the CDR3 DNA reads TGCGCCAGCAGCCAAGTTCAAACTAGCGGGGGCCCGGATGAGCAGTTCTTC. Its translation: CASSQVQTSGGPDEQFF.

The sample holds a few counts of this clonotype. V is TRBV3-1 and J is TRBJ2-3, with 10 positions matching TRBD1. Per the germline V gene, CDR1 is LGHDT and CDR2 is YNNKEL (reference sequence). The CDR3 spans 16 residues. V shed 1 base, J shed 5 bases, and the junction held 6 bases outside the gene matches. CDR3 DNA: TGTGCCAGCAGCCAAGGAGGGACAGGGGATGGAGATACGCAGTATTTT. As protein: CASSQGGTGDGDTQYF.

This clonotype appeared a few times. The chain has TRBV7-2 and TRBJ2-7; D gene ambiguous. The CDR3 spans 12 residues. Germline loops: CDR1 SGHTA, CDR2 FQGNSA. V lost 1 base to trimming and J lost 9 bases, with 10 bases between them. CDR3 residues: CASSLVGARQYF. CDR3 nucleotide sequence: TGTGCCAGCAGCTTAGTTGGTGCACGGCAGTACTTC.

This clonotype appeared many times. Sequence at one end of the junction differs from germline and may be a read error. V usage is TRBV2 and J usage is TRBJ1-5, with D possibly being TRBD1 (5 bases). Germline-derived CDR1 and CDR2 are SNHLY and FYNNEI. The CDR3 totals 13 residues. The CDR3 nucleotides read TGCGCCAGCAGTGATGGGGGAAATCAGCCCCAGCATTTT. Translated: CASSDGGNQPQHF.

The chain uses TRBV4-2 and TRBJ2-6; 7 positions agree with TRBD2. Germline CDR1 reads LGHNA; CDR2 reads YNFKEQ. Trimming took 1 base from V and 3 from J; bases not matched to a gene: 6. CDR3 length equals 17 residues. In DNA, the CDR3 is TGTGCCAGCAGCCAAGTATGGGGAGGGATTGGGGCCAACGTCCTGACTTTC. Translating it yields CASSQVWGGIGANVLTF.

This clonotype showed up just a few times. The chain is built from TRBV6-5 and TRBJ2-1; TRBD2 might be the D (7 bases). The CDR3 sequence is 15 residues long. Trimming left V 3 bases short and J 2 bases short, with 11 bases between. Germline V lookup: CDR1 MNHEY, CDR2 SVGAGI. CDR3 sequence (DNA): TGTGCCAGCAGTTATATAGGGGGGGCCTACAATGAGCAGTTCTTC. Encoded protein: CASSYIGGAYNEQFF.

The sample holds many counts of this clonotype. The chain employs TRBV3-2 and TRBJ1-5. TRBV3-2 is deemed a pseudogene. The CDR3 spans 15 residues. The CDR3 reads CASSGVDGGDQPQHF. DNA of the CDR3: TGTGCCAGCAGCGGAGTAGACGGGGGGGATCAGCCCCAGCATTTT.

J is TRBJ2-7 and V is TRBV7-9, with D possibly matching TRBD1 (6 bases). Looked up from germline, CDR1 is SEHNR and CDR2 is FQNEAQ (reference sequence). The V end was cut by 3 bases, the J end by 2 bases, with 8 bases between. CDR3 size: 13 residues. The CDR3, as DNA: TGTGCCAGCAGCTTTGGGACACCCTACGAGCAGTACTTC. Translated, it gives CASSFGTPYEQYF.

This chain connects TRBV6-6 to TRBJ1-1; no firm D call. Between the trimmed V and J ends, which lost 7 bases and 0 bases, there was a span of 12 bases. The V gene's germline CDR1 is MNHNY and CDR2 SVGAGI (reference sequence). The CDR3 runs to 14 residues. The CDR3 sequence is CASILRRMNTEAFF. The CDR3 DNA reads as TGTGCCAGCATTTTGCGGAGAATGAACACTGAAGCTTTCTTT.

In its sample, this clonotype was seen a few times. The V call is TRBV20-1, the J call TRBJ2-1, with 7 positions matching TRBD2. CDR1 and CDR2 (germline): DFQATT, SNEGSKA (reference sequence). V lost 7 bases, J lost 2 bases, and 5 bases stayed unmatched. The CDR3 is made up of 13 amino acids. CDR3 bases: TGCAGTGGCGTGACTAGCCCCTACAATGAGCAGTTCTTC. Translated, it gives CSGVTSPYNEQFF.

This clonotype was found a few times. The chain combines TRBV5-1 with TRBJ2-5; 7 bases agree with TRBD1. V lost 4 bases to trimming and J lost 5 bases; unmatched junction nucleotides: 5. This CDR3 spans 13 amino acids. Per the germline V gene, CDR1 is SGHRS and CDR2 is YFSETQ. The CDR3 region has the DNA TGCGCCAGCAGCCTCCTGACAGGGGAGACCCAGTACTTC. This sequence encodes CASSLLTGETQYF.

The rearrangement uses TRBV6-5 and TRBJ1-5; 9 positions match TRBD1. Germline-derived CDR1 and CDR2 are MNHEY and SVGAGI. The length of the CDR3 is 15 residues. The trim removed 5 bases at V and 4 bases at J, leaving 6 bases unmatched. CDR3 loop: CASSRTGTGNQPQHF. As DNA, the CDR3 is TGTGCCAGCAGTCGAACCGGGACAGGGAATCAGCCCCAGCATTTT.

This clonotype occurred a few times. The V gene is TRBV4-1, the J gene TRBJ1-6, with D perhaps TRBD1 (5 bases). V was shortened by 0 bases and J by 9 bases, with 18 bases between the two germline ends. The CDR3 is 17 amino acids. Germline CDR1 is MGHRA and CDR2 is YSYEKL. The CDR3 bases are TGCGCCAGCAGCCAAGATTTCGGGAAGGGGAATATTTCACCCCTCCACTTT. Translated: CASSQDFGKGNISPLHF.

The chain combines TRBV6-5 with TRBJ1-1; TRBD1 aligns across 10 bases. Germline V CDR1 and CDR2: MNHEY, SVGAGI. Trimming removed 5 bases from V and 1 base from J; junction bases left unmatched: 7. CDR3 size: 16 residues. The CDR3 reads CASSQRQGAKNTEAFF. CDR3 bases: TGTGCCAGCAGTCAGAGACAGGGGGCGAAGAACACTGAAGCTTTCTTT.

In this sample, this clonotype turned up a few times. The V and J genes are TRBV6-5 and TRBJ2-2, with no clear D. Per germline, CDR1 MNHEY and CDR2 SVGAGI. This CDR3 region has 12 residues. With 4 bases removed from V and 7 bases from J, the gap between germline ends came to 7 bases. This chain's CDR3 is CASSFHIGELFF. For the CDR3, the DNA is TGTGCCAGCAGTTTCCATATCGGGGAGCTGTTTTTT.

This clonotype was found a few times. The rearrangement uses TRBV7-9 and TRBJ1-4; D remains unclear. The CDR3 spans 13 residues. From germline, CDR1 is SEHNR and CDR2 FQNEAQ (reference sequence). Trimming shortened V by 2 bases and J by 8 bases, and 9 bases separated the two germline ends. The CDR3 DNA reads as TGTGCCAGCAGCTTAAAGGATGGGGAAAAACTGTTTTTT. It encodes CASSLKDGEKLFF.